These T cell receptor beta chains were read from a single sample in a study of blood T cell repertoires in COVID-19. Method: immunoSEQ multiplex PCR; TCRdb's copy keeps in-frame clones and lacks some. The repertoire holds fewer than 300,000 clones, with approximately 90% as singletons. The sequenced sample consisted of peripheral blood. Source of these receptors: a man younger than 45 with acute or convalescent COVID-19. CDR3s include the opening cysteine and the closing phenylalanine or tryptophan. D genes are given only for firm matches. Where a row states a size, it is once, few, many or the class of an expanded clone; other rows omit it.

V	J	D	size	DNA	CDR3
TRBV5-1	TRBJ1-2	.	.	TGCGCCAGCAGCTTGGATCAGGGTTTAGTCTATGGCTACACCTTC	CASSLDQGLVYGYTF
TRBV2	TRBJ2-7	.	.	TGTGCCAGCATAAGATGGGCGCAAGAGCAGTACTTC	CASIRWAQEQYF
TRBV6-6	TRBJ1-1	.	once	TGTGCCAGCAGCAACGACAGGAACACTGAAGCTTTCTTT	CASSNDRNTEAFF
TRBV5-6	TRBJ1-2	.	once	TGTGCCAGCAGCCGGGGGTTGGGCTACACCTTC	CASSRGLGYTF
TRBV19	TRBJ1-3	TRBD1	once	TGTGCCAGTAAGACAGGGCCTGGAAACACCATATATTTT	CASKTGPGNTIYF
TRBV5-1	TRBJ1-1	.	.	TGCGCCAGCAGCTTGGTTAGCGGCACTGAAGCTTTCTTT	CASSLVSGTEAFF
TRBV2	TRBJ1-5	.	.	TGTGCCAGCAGCTCCGAGCGGTTCAATCAGCCCCAGCATTTT	CASSSERFNQPQHF
TRBV29-1	TRBJ2-7	.	.	TGCAGCGTGCAGACGGGGGACGAGCAGTACTTC	CSVQTGDEQYF
TRBV5-6	TRBJ1-4	.	.	TGTGCCTCGTCCAGTTTAGGGAGCTCTAATGAAAAACTGTTTTTT	CASSSLGSSNEKLFF
TRBV15	TRBJ2-7	.	.	TGTGCCACCAGCAGAGGACAGAACGCCTACGAGCAGTACTTC	CATSRGQNAYEQYF
TRBV28	TRBJ1-1	.	.	TGTGCCAGCCTTAACAACATGAACACTGAAGCTTTCTTT	CASLNNMNTEAFF
TRBV3-1/TRBV3-2	TRBJ2-1	TRBD2	once	TGTGCCAGCAGCTCGACTAGCGGGCATGAGCAGTTCTTC	CASSSTSGHEQFF
TRBV27	TRBJ2-7	TRBD1	.	TGTGCCAGCAGTAGGGCCGGGACAGCTCACGAGCAGTACTTC	CASSRAGTAHEQYF
TRBV7-9	TRBJ1-3	TRBD1	.	TGTGCCAGCAGCGGGGGGACAGACCACTCTGGAAACACCATATATTTT	CASSGGTDHSGNTIYF
TRBV4-1	TRBJ2-5	TRBD1	few	TGCGCCAGCAGCCAAGAGGTTGTGGACAGGTCGACCCAGTACTTC	CASSQEVVDRSTQYF
TRBV11-1	TRBJ2-3	TRBD2	.	TGTGCCAGCAGCTTCGAATCTAGCGGGGTAGATACGCAGTATTTT	CASSFESSGVDTQYF
TRBV9	TRBJ2-3	TRBD2	.	TGTGCCAGCAGCGCTGTAGCGGGGGGCCCCTCGGATACGCAGTATTTT	CASSAVAGGPSDTQYF
TRBV4-2	TRBJ2-3	.	.	TGTGCCAGCAGCCTAGTGGGCTCCCGAACTAGCACAGATACGCAGTATTTT	CASSLVGSRTSTDTQYF
TRBV28	TRBJ1-3	.	.	TGTGCCAGCAACCACCGGGACACCATATATTTT	CASNHRDTIYF
TRBV29-1	TRBJ2-7	TRBD1	.	TGCAGCGTTAGGGACAGTTACTACGAGCAGTACTTC	CSVRDSYYEQYF
TRBV5-5	TRBJ2-1	.	.	TGTGCCAGCAGCTTGTTTGACAGCAATGAGCAGTTCTTC	CASSLFDSNEQFF
TRBV6-5	TRBJ1-5	.	.	TGTGCCAGCAGTTCTCAGGGTTCTTGGAATCAGCCCCAGCATTTT	CASSSQGSWNQPQHF
TRBV5-5	TRBJ2-3	.	.	TGTGCCAGCAAAGTTGCCGCGGTCGGGACAGATACGCAGTATTTT	CASKVAAVGTDTQYF
TRBV11-2	TRBJ1-3	.	.	TGTGCCAGCAGCTCTCCCCCGGGGGACCGAGGGGGAAACACCATATATTTT	CASSSPPGDRGGNTIYF
TRBV4-2	TRBJ2-7	TRBD2	.	TGTGCCAGCAGCCTCGGGGGGGGGCTAGAGTCCAACGAGCAGTACTTC	CASSLGGGLESNEQYF
TRBV6-4	TRBJ2-7	.	.	TGTGCCAGCAGGTCAAGACAGGCCTTCTACGAGCAGTACTTC	CASRSRQAFYEQYF
TRBV28	TRBJ2-1	.	.	TGTGCCAGCAGCATAAGGACGGGGTTCGACAATGAGCAGTTCTTC	CASSIRTGFDNEQFF
TRBV19	TRBJ2-7	.	.	TGTGCCAGTAGTCCCTCCCGACTAGTGGCCTACGAGCAGTACTTC	CASSPSRLVAYEQYF
TRBV28	TRBJ2-7	.	.	TGTGCCAGCACTTTTGGGCACGAGCAGTACTTC	CASTFGHEQYF
TRBV9	TRBJ1-3	.	.	TGTGCCAGCAGCCCATTTGGAGGCCAGACTGGAAACACCATATATTTT	CASSPFGGQTGNTIYF
TRBV30	TRBJ1-6	.	.	TGTGCCTGGAGTGTACTCGGGCTTGGGGGGGCTTCACCCCTCCACTTT	CAWSVLGLGGASPLHF
TRBV5-6	TRBJ2-4	TRBD1	.	TGTGCCAGCAGCTTATACAGTAGGACAGGGAGTGTCATTCAGTACTTC	CASSLYSRTGSVIQYF
TRBV29-1	TRBJ1-1	TRBD1	.	TGCAGCGTTGAAGATCCAAACAGGGGCACTGAAGCTTTCTTT	CSVEDPNRGTEAFF
TRBV11-2	TRBJ2-7	TRBD1	.	TGTGCCAGCACCACGACAGGGTCCTACGAGCAGTACTTC	CASTTTGSYEQYF
TRBV28	TRBJ1-5	TRBD1	few	TGTGCCTCCAGAACACAGGGGGCGAGCCAGCCCCAGCATTTT	CASRTQGASQPQHF
TRBV2	TRBJ2-3	TRBD1	once	TGTGCCAGCAGTCGGGACAGAAGCACAGATACGCAGTATTTT	CASSRDRSTDTQYF
TRBV11-3	TRBJ2-4	.	.	TGTGCCAGCAGCGAGGGAAGCGGGACAAGGGGGAAAAACATTCAGTACTTC	CASSEGSGTRGKNIQYF
TRBV3-1/TRBV3-2	TRBJ1-1	.	.	TGTGCCAGCAGCCAAACTAACGGGCAGGGAGCTTTCTTT	CASSQTNGQGAFF